These 10 T cell receptor beta chains share one sample of origin, sequenced in a study of immune evolution from preneoplasia to lung adenocarcinoma. Data came from immunoSEQ multiplex PCR; TCRdb stores just in-frame clones and leaves some out. The repertoire holds around 6,000 clones, with roughly 85% as singletons. Sequences were obtained from FFPE minimally invasive lung adenocarcinoma tissue. These receptors all stem from a person aged 60-80 years with lung adenocarcinoma.

The chain combines TRBV28 with TRBJ2-1; possibly TRBD2 for D (5 bases). The germline gives CDR1 MDHEN, CDR2 SYDVKM. The CDR3 is made up of 13 amino acids. V was pared by 5 bases and J by 6 bases, with 11 bases between. CDR3 residues: CASSLGLTNEQFF. Here the CDR3 DNA reads TGTGCCAGCAGTCTAGGACTCACCAATGAGCAGTTCTTC.

This chain connects TRBV11-2 to TRBJ2-3; no definite D call. The CDR3 runs to 15 residues. Germline loops: CDR1 SGHAT, CDR2 FQNNGV. The germline V and J ends were trimmed by 1 base and 2 bases, with 10 bases remaining between them. CDR3 in DNA: TGTGCCAGCAGCTTAGCAGGCCCAGCCACAGATACGCAGTATTTT. This sequence encodes CASSLAGPATDTQYF. Full variable domain (remainder filled in from reference TRBV11-2 and TRBJ2-3): EAGVAQSPRYKIIEKRQSVAFWCNPISGHATLYWYQQILGQGPKLLIQFQNNGVVDDSQLPKDRFSAERLKGVDSTLKIQPAKLEDSAVYLCASSLAGPATDTQYFGPGTRLTVL.

This clone appeared a single time. The chain couples TRBV7-2 to TRBJ2-5; D assignment may be TRBD1 or TRBD2 (5 bases each). The CDR3 totals 16 residues. Trimming cost V 1 base and J 2 bases, with 14 bases left between them. Germline CDR1 SGHTA, CDR2 FQGNSA. The CDR3 DNA sequence: TGTGCCAGCAGCTTAGGAGGGCAGGGCGTACAAGAGACCCAGTACTTC. Translating it yields CASSLGGQGVQETQYF.

V and J are TRBV9 and TRBJ1-2; TRBD1 agrees at 8 bases. The CDR3 totals 13 residues. Trimming removed 6 bases from V and 8 bases from J; junction bases left unmatched: 9. The germline CDR1 and CDR2 sequences are SGDLS and YYNGEE. The CDR3 protein is CASTLRDRSGYTF. For the CDR3, the DNA is TGTGCCAGCACCCTCCGGGACAGGTCCGGCTACACCTTC.

V gene TRBV2 combines with J gene TRBJ1-4; 7 bases align to TRBD1. CDR1 is SNHLY, CDR2 FYNNEI, per germline. V was pared by 7 bases and J by 6 bases, with 11 bases of the junction left unmatched. This CDR3 region has 15 residues. DNA for the CDR3: TGTGCCAGCACACCTAGGGGGCGAAGGGATGAAAAACTGTTTTTT. Protein sequence: CASTPRGRRDEKLFF.

This clone has just a few counts. The V gene is TRBV5-1, the J gene TRBJ2-2; tentative D call: TRBD2 (7 bases). Deletions cut 6 bases from V and 4 bases from J, with 10 bases between. Germline CDR1 SGHRS, CDR2 YFSETQ. CDR3 length: 13 amino acids. CDR3 region: CASNGGPTGELFF. The CDR3 DNA is TGCGCCAGCAACGGGGGGCCCACCGGGGAGCTGTTTTTT.

The V call is TRBV2, the J call TRBJ1-5, with a possible D match to TRBD1 (5 bases). Germline V gives CDR1 SNHLY, CDR2 FYNNEI. V was cut by 4 bases and J by 7 bases, with 14 bases left in between. The CDR3 is 14 amino acids. The CDR3 loop reads CASSGGGANQPQHF. For the CDR3, the DNA is TGTGCCAGCAGTGGGGGAGGGGCGAACCAGCCCCAGCATTTT.

The chain joins TRBV9 to TRBJ1-2; D remains ambiguous. Germline CDR1 reads SGDLS; CDR2 reads YYNGEE. Trimming removed 3 bases at V and 8 bases at J, with 11 bases between. This CDR3 is built from 12 residues. Written as DNA, the CDR3 is TGTGCCAGCAGCGCATCCTCCAGGGGCTACACCTTC. Translating gives CASSASSRGYTF.

This rearrangement joins TRBV29-1 to TRBJ2-3, with D perhaps TRBD1 (6 bases). The CDR3 has 15 residues. Between the trimmed V and J ends, which lost 5 bases and 0 bases, there was a span of 15 bases. Germline assignment: CDR1 SQVTM and CDR2 ANQGSEA. The CDR3 loop is CSVPQDRISTDTQYF. The CDR3 DNA reads as TGCAGCGTTCCCCAGGACAGAATTAGCACAGATACGCAGTATTTT.

The genes are TRBV27 and TRBJ1-2; D unclear. V was cut by 4 bases and J by 4 bases, with 10 bases left in between. The CDR3 is 13 amino acids. CDR1 and CDR2 (germline): MNHEY, SMNVEV (reference sequence). CDR3 sequence: CASSSHKVYGYTF. The CDR3 nucleotides read TGTGCCAGCAGTTCGCACAAGGTCTATGGCTACACCTTC.